These 18 T cell receptor beta chains originate from one sample sequenced in a study of T cell repertoires in cytomegalovirus infection. The antigens of these receptors remain unknown. TCRdb recomputed calls from the reads with MiXCR, one row per CDR3 protein. The data show tens of thousands of distinct CDR3 sequences, 20% seen once. The sample was CD8+ T cells from cultured PBMCs, taken from culture after CMV antigen stimulation. The receptors stem from a human donor in good health (CMV status not recorded). Some clones in this sample may be carry-over from other donors' samples.

This clonotype has just a few counts. This rearrangement joins TRBV20-1 to TRBJ1-3; a possible D gene is TRBD1 (5 bases). Germline CDR1 is DFQATT and CDR2 is SNEGSKA (reference sequence). This CDR3 has 13 amino acids. Trimming took off 5 bases at V and 0 bases at J, with 8 bases between the two ends. Here the CDR3 DNA reads TGCAGTGCTGGGGGGTACTCTGGAAACACCATATATTTT. This codes for CSAGGYSGNTIYF.

The chain is built from TRBV4-1 and TRBJ2-1; the D is unclear. The CDR3 is 13 residues long. CDR1 and CDR2 from the germline V gene are MGHRA and YSYEKL. The ends were cut back, 3 bases at V and 6 bases at J, with 9 bases in the middle. This CDR3 is CASSHGFPNEQFF. The DNA of the CDR3 is TGCGCCAGCAGCCATGGGTTTCCCAATGAGCAGTTCTTC.

The chain recombines TRBV20-1 with TRBJ2-2, with D perhaps TRBD2 (6 bases). The V end was cut by 5 bases, the J end by 8 bases, with 15 bases between. The CDR3 contains 13 residues. CDR1 DFQATT and CDR2 SNEGSKA come from the germline V gene (reference sequence). The CDR3 is CSAHGSGKGELFF. In DNA form, the CDR3 reads TGCAGTGCTCACGGTAGCGGAAAGGGGGAGCTGTTTTTT.

The chain has TRBV7-2 and TRBJ1-1; tentatively, D is TRBD1 (6 bases). The CDR3 sequence is 17 residues long. Germline-derived CDR1 and CDR2 are SGHTA and FQGNSA. With 5 bases removed from V and 2 bases from J, the gap between germline ends came to 21 bases. The CDR3 loop reads CASSLTGGPRTNTEAFF. CDR3 coding DNA: TGTGCCAGCAGCCTCACCGGGGGGCCTCGCACAAACACTGAAGCTTTCTTT.

V usage is TRBV4-3 and J usage is TRBJ2-1; 9 bases map to TRBD2. With V trimmed by 0 bases and J by 7 bases, 7 bases remained unmatched. In germline, CDR1 is LGHNA, CDR2 YSLEER. The CDR3 is 16 amino acids. CDR3 DNA: TGCGCCAGCAGCCAAGACGCTGCGGGAGGGCCGAATGAGCAGTTCTTC. Residues: CASSQDAAGGPNEQFF.

The sample holds a few counts of this clonotype. V is TRBV24-1 and J is TRBJ2-7, with D maybe TRBD1 (5 bases). The CDR3 length is 13 residues. V was trimmed by 5 bases and J by 1 base, leaving 8 bases between them. Germline assignment: CDR1 KGHDR and CDR2 SFDVKD. The CDR3 is CATSGRGSYEQYF. CDR3 nucleotides: TGTGCCACCAGTGGTAGGGGTTCCTACGAGCAGTACTTC.

This clonotype was seen at least ten times. The rearrangement uses TRBV7-9 and TRBJ1-2; D is possibly TRBD1 (5 bases). Germline CDR1 is SEHNR and CDR2 is FQNEAQ (reference sequence). The CDR3 has 14 amino acids. V lost 5 bases to trimming and J lost 8 bases, with 18 bases between them. The CDR3 reads CASSPTERKFGYTF. The DNA of the CDR3 is TGTGCCAGCAGCCCGACAGAGAGAAAGTTCGGCTACACCTTC.

The rearrangement uses TRBV27 and TRBJ2-2, with 12 positions matching TRBD1. Unmatched junction bases numbered 4, after V lost 8 bases and J lost 0 bases. Germline CDR1 is MNHEY and CDR2 is SMNVEV (reference sequence). The CDR3 length is 16 residues. The CDR3 loop is CASGRDRGPNTGELFF. In DNA, the CDR3 is TGTGCCAGCGGACGGGACAGGGGGCCGAACACCGGGGAGCTGTTTTTT.

This clonotype showed up many times. The V gene is TRBV5-1, the J gene TRBJ1-2; no definite D call. The ends were cut back, 5 bases at V and 7 bases at J, with 9 bases in the middle. Germline V gene lookup returns CDR1 SGHRS and CDR2 YFSETQ. This CDR3 comprises 11 residues. In DNA form, the CDR3 reads TGCGCCAGCAGGGGAGGATTTGGCTACACCTTC. Translating it yields CASRGGFGYTF.

This clonotype was observed a few times. The V gene is TRBV9, the J gene TRBJ2-7; possible D gene TRBD2, 6 bases. The germline V gene has CDR1 SGDLS and CDR2 YYNGEE. The CDR3 runs 14 residues. V shed 0 bases and J shed 1 base, with 8 bases lying between them. This chain's CDR3 is CASSVGGVSYEQYF. In nucleotides, the CDR3 is TGTGCCAGCAGCGTAGGCGGGGTGTCCTACGAGCAGTACTTC.

This clonotype was recorded a few times. A much larger clone differs from this one at a single base, so this may be a read error. The chain combines TRBV15 with TRBJ1-3; D is possibly TRBD1 (5 bases). Germline loops: CDR1 LNHNV, CDR2 YYDKDF (reference sequence). The CDR3 covers 17 residues. The germline V and J ends were trimmed by 2 bases and 3 bases, with 17 bases remaining between them. The CDR3 DNA reads TGTGCCACCAGCAGAAACCTCGGGGGGGAAGTTGGAAACACCATATATTTT. Translating gives CATSRNLGGEVGNTIYF. The full variable domain, with the rest looked up from reference TRBV15 and TRBJ1-3, is DAMVIQNPRYQVTQFGKPVTLSCSQTLNHNVMYWYQQKSSQAPKLLFHYYDKDFNNEADTPDNFQSRRPNTSFCFLDIRSPGLGDTAMYLCATSRNLGGEVGNTIYFGEGSWLTVV.

The chain joins TRBV4-1 to TRBJ1-4; 9 nucleotides line up with TRBD1. CDR1 and CDR2 from the germline V gene are MGHRA and YSYEKL. The CDR3 totals 15 residues. After removal of 3 bases from V and 7 bases from J, the junction contained 6 bases not matched to a gene. CDR3 amino acids: CASSHHPGQGEKLFF. As DNA, the CDR3 is TGCGCCAGCAGCCACCACCCGGGACAGGGTGAAAAACTGTTTTTT.

This clonotype was picked up a small number of times. The V call is TRBV13, the J call TRBJ2-7; 10 positions match TRBD2. Germline values: CDR1 PRHDT, CDR2 FYEKMQ (reference sequence). J lost 5 bases, V lost 8 bases, and 12 bases had no gene match. The length of the CDR3 is 15 residues. CDR3 protein: CASLERGGRLDEQYF. The CDR3 DNA is TGTGCCAGCCTAGAGCGGGGGGGCCGATTAGACGAGCAGTACTTC.

A few counts support this clonotype. This chain links TRBV27 with TRBJ1-2; the match to TRBD1 covers 7 bases. V shed 5 bases and J 7 bases; nucleotides not matched to a gene: 7. This CDR3 contains 13 residues. Germline CDR1 is MNHEY and CDR2 is SMNVEV (reference sequence). CDR3 in amino acids: CASSTGTAVGYTF. The DNA of the CDR3 is TGTGCCAGCAGTACGGGGACAGCCGTTGGCTACACCTTC.

This clonotype was recorded a few times. CDR3 DNA: TGTGCCAGCAGTTTAGGGGGGGGCTATGGCTACACCTTC. It specifies CASSLGGGYGYTF. This chain uses TRBV27 with TRBJ1-2, with D tentatively TRBD1 (5 bases). The germline V gene encodes CDR1 MNHEY and CDR2 SMNVEV (reference sequence). With 2 bases removed from V and 4 bases from J, the gap between germline ends came to 8 bases. The CDR3 totals 13 residues.

The chain carries TRBV7-3 and TRBJ2-1, with 11 bases lining up with TRBD2. V shed 6 bases, J shed 5 bases, and the junction held 6 bases outside the gene matches. The CDR3 is 15 amino acids. Germline values: CDR1 SGHTA, CDR2 FQGTGA. The CDR3 spells CASSRSGRENNEQFF. DNA for the CDR3: TGTGCCAGCAGTCGTAGCGGGAGGGAAAACAATGAGCAGTTCTTC.

This clonotype was recorded a few times. The chain has TRBV30 and TRBJ2-7; D may be TRBD2 (5 bases). The CDR3 is made up of 12 amino acids. V gave up 3 bases and J gave up 4 bases, with 10 bases separating them. The germline V gene encodes CDR1 GTSNPN and CDR2 SVGIG (reference sequence). DNA of the CDR3: TGTGCCTGGAGCCTAGGAGGATACGAGCAGTACTTC. Residues: CAWSLGGYEQYF. The full variable domain, in which reference TRBV30 and TRBJ2-7 provide the parts outside the CDR3, is SQTIHQWPATLVQPVGSPLSLECTVEGTSNPNLYWYRQAAGRGLQLLFYSVGIGQISSEVPQNLSASRPQDRQFILSSKKLLLSDSGFYLCAWSLGGYEQYFGPGTRLTVT.

This clonotype was seen repeatedly, ten times or more. The chain employs TRBV25-1 and TRBJ2-1; 7 nucleotides match TRBD1. The CDR3 has 15 residues. The V and J ends lost 6 bases and 11 bases, in that order; junction bases with no gene match: 16. Germline-derived CDR1 and CDR2 are MGHDK and SYGVNS. Here the CDR3 reads CASSALDRSSSQQFF. The CDR3 DNA follows: TGTGCCAGCAGCGCCTTGGACAGGTCCTCGTCTCAGCAGTTCTTC. Supplemented by reference TRBV25-1 and TRBJ2-1, the full variable domain reads EADIYQTPRYLVIGTGKKITLECSQTMGHDKMYWYQQDPGMELHLIHYSYGVNSTEKGDLSSESTVSRIRTEHFPLTLESARPSHTSQYLCASSALDRSSSQQFFGPGTRLTVL.